Each of the 13 T cell receptor beta chains below was sequenced from the same sample in a study of cytomegalovirus exposure and HLA in healthy donors. Libraries were prepared by immunoSEQ multiplex PCR; TCRdb keeps only in-frame clonotypes and omits some of them. The repertoire holds about 130,000 clones, roughly 95% seen once, with 1.5% to 2% in the top ten. The material sequenced was PBMCs. These receptors all stem from a man younger than 35 in good health and CMV-seronegative.

This chain links TRBV28 with TRBJ1-2, with D perhaps matching TRBD1 (6 bases). Germline CDR1 MDHEN, CDR2 SYDVKM. Trimming shortened V by 2 bases and J by 2 bases, and 12 bases separated the two germline ends. This CDR3 is 15 amino acids long. The DNA for the CDR3 is TGTGCCAGCAGTTTAACTTCCACAGGGAACTATGGCTACACCTTC. Translating gives CASSLTSTGNYGYTF.

The chain carries TRBV5-8 and TRBJ2-1, with 9 bases matching TRBD2. Germline CDR1 and CDR2: SGHTS and YDEGEE. The CDR3 spans 15 residues. Trimming took 4 bases from V and 8 from J; bases not matched to a gene: 10. DNA for the CDR3: TGTGCCAGCAGCCGCGACCCGGGACTAGCTTATGAGCAGTTCTTC. It codes for CASSRDPGLAYEQFF.

The V call is TRBV6-5, the J call TRBJ1-5, with 8 bases aligning to TRBD1. Germline trimming cut 7 bases from V and 2 bases from J; bases unmatched to any gene: 7. The CDR3 contains 15 residues. The germline gives CDR1 MNHEY, CDR2 SVGAGI. The DNA of the CDR3 is TGTGCCAGCAAAACTGACAGGGGCGGCAATCAGCCCCAGCATTTT. It codes for CASKTDRGGNQPQHF.

The chain joins TRBV7-2 to TRBJ2-1, with 11 bases identical to TRBD2. The CDR3 sequence is 15 residues long. V gave up 7 bases and J gave up 3 bases; unmatched junction bases: 5. Per germline, CDR1 SGHTA and CDR2 FQGNSA. The CDR3 here is CASTLTSGSYNEQFF. The DNA for the CDR3 is TGTGCCAGCACCCTTACTAGCGGGAGCTACAATGAGCAGTTCTTC.

V and J are TRBV7-3 and TRBJ1-4; no clear D. CDR3 size: 13 residues. The germline gives CDR1 SGHTA, CDR2 FQGTGA. V gave up 6 bases and J gave up 5 bases, with 10 bases separating them. The CDR3 region has the DNA TGTGCCAGCAGACGAAAGCTAAATGAAAAACTGTTTTTT. This gives the protein CASRRKLNEKLFF.

The chain uses TRBV23-1 and TRBJ1-5; D gene uncertain. TRBV23-1 is designated an ORF whose function remains uncertain. Trimming stripped 0 bases from V and 0 bases from J, with 9 bases between. The CDR3 is 16 amino acids. CDR3 loop: CASSQSRSNSNQPQHF. The CDR3 bases are TGCGCCAGCAGTCAATCGAGAAGTAATAGCAATCAGCCCCAGCATTTT.

The chain joins TRBV27 to TRBJ2-1; 7 bases map to TRBD1. This CDR3 spans 15 amino acids. Per the germline V gene, CDR1 is MNHEY and CDR2 is SMNVEV (reference sequence). Germline trimming cut 5 bases from V and 5 bases from J; bases unmatched to any gene: 9. The CDR3 is CASSTGVSEHNEQFF. CDR3 sequence (DNA): TGTGCCAGCAGTACAGGGGTTTCTGAGCACAATGAGCAGTTCTTC.

The chain recombines TRBV6-1 with TRBJ2-7; 9 nucleotides match TRBD2. Germline CDR1 is MNHNS and CDR2 is SASEGT. The V gene end was trimmed by 1 base and the J gene end by 3 bases; junction bases not matched to a gene: 7. The CDR3 runs 16 residues. The CDR3 loop is CASSEGPASGNYEQYF. The CDR3 DNA follows: TGTGCCAGCAGTGAAGGCCCGGCTAGCGGGAACTACGAGCAGTACTTC.

The chain couples TRBV27 to TRBJ1-2; no clear D. CDR1 is MNHEY and CDR2 is SMNVEV in the germline V gene (reference sequence). V lost 3 bases to trimming and J lost 4 bases, with 15 bases between them. This CDR3 spans 15 amino acids. CDR3 DNA sequence: TGTGCCAGCAGTTTCTCGGGAGGGTTAGGCTATGGCTACACCTTC. Translation gives CASSFSGGLGYGYTF.

J is TRBJ2-5 and V is TRBV28; 7 positions agree with TRBD1. Per germline, CDR1 MDHEN and CDR2 SYDVKM. There are 11 residues in the CDR3. The CDR3 DNA sequence: TGTGCGATACAGGGGCAAGAGACCCAGTACTTC. As protein: CAIQGQETQYF.

This sequence joins TRBV7-2 and TRBJ2-7, with TRBD2 matching over 10 bases. This CDR3 has 15 residues. The V gene's germline CDR1 is SGHTA and CDR2 FQGNSA. After removal of 1 base from V and 3 bases from J, the junction contained 3 bases not matched to a gene. The CDR3 here is CASSLDGTSVYEQYF. Here the CDR3 DNA reads TGTGCCAGCAGCTTAGACGGGACTAGCGTCTACGAGCAGTACTTC.

V is TRBV2 and J is TRBJ2-1; 10 bases fit TRBD2. Trimming removed 7 bases from V and 3 bases from J; junction bases left unmatched: 9. Germline values: CDR1 SNHLY, CDR2 FYNNEI. CDR3 size: 16 residues. Here the CDR3 DNA reads TGTGCCAGCATCGGGCTAGCGGGAGTTCTCTACAATGAGCAGTTCTTC. Residues: CASIGLAGVLYNEQFF.

The rearrangement uses TRBV7-3 and TRBJ2-2; 7 positions agree with TRBD2. CDR3 length: 17 amino acids. The germline gives CDR1 SGHTA, CDR2 FQGTGA. Germline trimming cut 2 bases from V and 2 bases from J; bases unmatched to any gene: 8. The CDR3 here is CASSLYPSGPNTGELFF. CDR3 nucleotides: TGTGCCAGCAGCTTATACCCTAGCGGTCCAAACACCGGGGAGCTGTTTTTT. The full variable domain, its missing parts supplied by reference TRBV7-3 and TRBJ2-2, is GAGVSQTPSNKVTEKGKYVELRCDPISGHTALYWYRQSLGQGPEFLIYFQGTGAADDSGLPNDRFFAVRPEGSVSTLKIQRTERGDSAVYLCASSLYPSGPNTGELFFGEGSRLTVL.